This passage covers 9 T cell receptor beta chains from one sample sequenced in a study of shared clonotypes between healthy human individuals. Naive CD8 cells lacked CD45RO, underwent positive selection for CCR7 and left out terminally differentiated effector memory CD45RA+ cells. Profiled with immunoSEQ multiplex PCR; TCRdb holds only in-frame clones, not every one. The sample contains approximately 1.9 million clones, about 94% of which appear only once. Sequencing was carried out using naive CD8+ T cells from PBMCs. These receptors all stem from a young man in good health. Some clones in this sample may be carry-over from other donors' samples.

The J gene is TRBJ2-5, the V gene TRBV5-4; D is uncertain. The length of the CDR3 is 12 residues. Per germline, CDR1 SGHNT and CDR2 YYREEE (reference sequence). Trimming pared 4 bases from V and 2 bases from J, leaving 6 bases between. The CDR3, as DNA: TGTGCCAGCAGCATAATTCAAGAGACCCAGTACTTC. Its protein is CASSIIQETQYF.

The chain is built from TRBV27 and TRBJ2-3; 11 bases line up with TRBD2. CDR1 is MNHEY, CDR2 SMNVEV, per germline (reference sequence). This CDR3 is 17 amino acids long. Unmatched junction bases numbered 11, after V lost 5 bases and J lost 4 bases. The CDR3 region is CASSRTSVLAGADTQYF. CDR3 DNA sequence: TGTGCCAGCAGTCGAACGAGCGTACTAGCGGGAGCAGATACGCAGTATTTT.

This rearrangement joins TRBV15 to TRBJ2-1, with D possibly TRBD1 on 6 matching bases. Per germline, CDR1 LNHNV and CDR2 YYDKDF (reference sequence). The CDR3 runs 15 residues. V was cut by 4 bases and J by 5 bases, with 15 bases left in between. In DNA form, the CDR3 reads TGTGCCACCAGCATTTTGCCAGGACAGAACAATGAGCAGTTCTTC. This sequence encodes CATSILPGQNNEQFF. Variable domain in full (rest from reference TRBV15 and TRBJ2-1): DAMVIQNPRYQVTQFGKPVTLSCSQTLNHNVMYWYQQKSSQAPKLLFHYYDKDFNNEADTPDNFQSRRPNTSFCFLDIRSPGLGDTAMYLCATSILPGQNNEQFFGPGTRLTVL.

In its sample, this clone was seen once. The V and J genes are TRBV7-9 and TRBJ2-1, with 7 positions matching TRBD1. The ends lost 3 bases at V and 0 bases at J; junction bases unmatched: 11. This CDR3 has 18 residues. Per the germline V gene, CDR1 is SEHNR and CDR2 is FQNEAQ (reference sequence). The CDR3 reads CASSFGRGISSSYNEQFF. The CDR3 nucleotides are TGTGCCAGCAGCTTTGGCAGGGGGATTAGTAGCTCCTACAATGAGCAGTTCTTC.

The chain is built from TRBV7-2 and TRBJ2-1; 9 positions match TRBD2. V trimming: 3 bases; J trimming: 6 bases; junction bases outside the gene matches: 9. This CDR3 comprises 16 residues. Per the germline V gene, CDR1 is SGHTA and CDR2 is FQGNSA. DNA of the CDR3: TGTGCCAGCAGCTTTTCGGGCGGGAGGGCAGCCAATGAGCAGTTCTTC. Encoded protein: CASSFSGGRAANEQFF.

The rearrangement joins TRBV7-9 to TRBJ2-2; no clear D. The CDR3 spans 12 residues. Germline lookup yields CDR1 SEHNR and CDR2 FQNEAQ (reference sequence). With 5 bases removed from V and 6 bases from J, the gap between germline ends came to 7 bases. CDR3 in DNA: TGTGCCAGCAGCCTTACCGCCGGGGAGCTGTTTTTT. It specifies CASSLTAGELFF.

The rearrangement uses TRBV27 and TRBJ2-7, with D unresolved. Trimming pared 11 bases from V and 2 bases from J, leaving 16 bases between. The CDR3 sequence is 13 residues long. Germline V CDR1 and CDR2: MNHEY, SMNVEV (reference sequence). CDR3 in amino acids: CASALGYAYEQYF. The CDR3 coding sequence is TGTGCCTCTGCCTTGGGGTACGCCTACGAGCAGTACTTC.

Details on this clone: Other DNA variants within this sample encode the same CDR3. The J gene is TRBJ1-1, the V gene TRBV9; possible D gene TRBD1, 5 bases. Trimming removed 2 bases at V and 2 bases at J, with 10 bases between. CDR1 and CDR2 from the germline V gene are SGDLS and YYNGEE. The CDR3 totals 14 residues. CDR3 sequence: CASSVQGGNTEAFF. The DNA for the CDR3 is TGTGCCAGCAGCGTCCAGGGTGGAAACACTGAAGCTTTCTTT.

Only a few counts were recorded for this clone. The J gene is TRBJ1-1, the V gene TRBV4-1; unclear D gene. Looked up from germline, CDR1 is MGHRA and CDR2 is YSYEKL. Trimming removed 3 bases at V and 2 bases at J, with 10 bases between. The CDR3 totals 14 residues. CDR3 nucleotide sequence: TGCGCCAGCAGCCAGATCGGACCAAACACTGAAGCTTTCTTT. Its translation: CASSQIGPNTEAFF.